Listed here is a single TCR beta chain. As processed by the authors: Reference gene primers were amplified, and this amplification served to estimate nucleated cell counts. The protocol was immunoSEQ multiplex PCR, while the TCRdb copy is restricted to in-frame clones and leaves out a portion. D and trimming come from the DNA, and the V and J calls and clone size come from that table. The sample consists of tens of thousands of clones, 88% of them appearing once. This record comes from a study of blood T cell repertoires in COVID-19. Study-wide background: The origin of the acute and convalescent COVID-19 samples was the United States, Italy and Spain. T cells, B-cell-depleted T cells, or PBMCs provided the cDNA or gDNA that served as material.

Per the germline V gene, CDR1 is MNHEY and CDR2 is SVGEGT. The CDR3 spans 15 residues. V shed 5 bases, J shed 4 bases, and the junction held 9 bases outside the gene matches. The chain links TRBV6-2 or TRBV6-3 to TRBJ2-3, with TRBD2 identical over 7 bases. Sequencing was carried out using peripheral blood. The TCR originated in a human donor in a cohort sampled during active COVID-19. The CDR3 DNA follows: TGTGCCAGCAGTCGCGCGGGGGTTAGCGCAGATACGCAGTATTTT. Protein product: CASSRAGVSADTQYF.